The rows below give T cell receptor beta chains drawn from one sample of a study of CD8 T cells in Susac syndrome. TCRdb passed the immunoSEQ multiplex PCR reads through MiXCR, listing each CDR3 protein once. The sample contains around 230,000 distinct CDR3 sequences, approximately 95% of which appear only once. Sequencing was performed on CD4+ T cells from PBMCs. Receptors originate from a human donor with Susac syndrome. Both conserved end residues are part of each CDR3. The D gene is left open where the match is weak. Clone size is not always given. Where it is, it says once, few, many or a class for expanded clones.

TGCAGCGCCGGGGGGACTAAAGAGACCCAGTACTTC CSAGGTKETQYF . TRBV29-1 TRBD2 TRBJ2-5
TGCAGCGTTGAAGGGCTAGCGGGGGTGCACCAAGAGACCCAGTACTTC CSVEGLAGVHQETQYF . TRBV29-1 TRBD2 TRBJ2-5
TGCAGTGCTACCCGGACAGGGCGAACCTACAATGAGCAGTTCTTC CSATRTGRTYNEQFF . TRBV20-1 TRBD1 TRBJ2-1
TGTGCCACCAGTGATAGGGTTCAGTCGAATGAGCAGTTCTTC CATSDRVQSNEQFF . TRBV24-1 . TRBJ2-1
TGCGCCAGCAGTCATCTCATCGGGACAGTCTATGGCTACACCTTC CASSHLIGTVYGYTF . TRBV23-1 TRBD1 TRBJ1-2
TGTGCCTGGAGTCAGGGGGCAGATGCTTTCTTT CAWSQGADAFF . TRBV30 TRBD1 TRBJ1-1
TGCAGTGGCCAGGGACAGGCTGGGGGGGGGACCCAGTACTTC CSGQGQAGGGTQYF . TRBV20-1 . TRBJ2-5
TGTGCCAGCAGGACAGGGGCTGGAAACACCATATATTTT CASRTGAGNTIYF . TRBV28 TRBD1 TRBJ1-3
TGTGCCAGCAGGACCGGACCTAACACTGAAGCTTTCTTT CASRTGPNTEAFF . TRBV6-1 . TRBJ1-1
TGTGCCAGCAGTTCATACAGGGTCTCCAAAAACATTCAGTACTTC CASSSYRVSKNIQYF . TRBV28 . TRBJ2-4
TGCAGTGCCAGGACTAGCGGGGCGAACACCGGGGAGCTGTTTTTT CSARTSGANTGELFF . TRBV20-1 TRBD2 TRBJ2-2
TGCAGTGCTAGAGATGCGGTCAGGGGAACTGAAGCTTTCTTT CSARDAVRGTEAFF . TRBV20-1 . TRBJ1-1
TGCAGTGCTAGAGATTTAGGGATTACCTACGAGCAGTACTTC CSARDLGITYEQYF . TRBV20-1 . TRBJ2-7
TGCAGTGCCCCCGTTGGAGAGACCCAGTACTTC CSAPVGETQYF . TRBV20-1 . TRBJ2-5
TGTGCCTGGAGTGGACATCTGAACACTGAAGCTTTCTTT CAWSGHLNTEAFF . TRBV30 . TRBJ1-1
TGTGCCAGCAGTTACCTCGACAGGCTACAAGGTGAAGCTTTCTTT CASSYLDRLQGEAFF . TRBV6-6 . TRBJ1-1
TGTGCCAGTAGTATCCGGCAGACCTACGAGCAGTACTTC CASSIRQTYEQYF . TRBV19 . TRBJ2-7
TGTGCCAGCAGTGAAAGGGGAGCCGGAGCGAACACCGGGGAGCTGTTTTTT CASSERGAGANTGELFF . TRBV6-1 . TRBJ2-2
TGTGCCAGCAGCAACGACAGGGTTGGAAACACCATATATTTT CASSNDRVGNTIYF . TRBV7-6 TRBD1 TRBJ1-3
TGTGCCAGCAGCCAAATCGGAACCTACGGCGAGCAGTACTTC CASSQIGTYGEQYF . TRBV3-1 . TRBJ2-7
TGTGCCAGCAGTATCCACAGTTCCGGGGAGCAGTACTTC CASSIHSSGEQYF . TRBV27 . TRBJ2-7
TGTGCCTGGAGCGGGGGCAGGGGCTACACCTTC CAWSGGRGYTF . TRBV30 . TRBJ1-2
TGTGCCAGTCGGAATTTGGGGGGTTCAAGAAGGAATGAGCAGTTCTTC CASRNLGGSRRNEQFF . TRBV19 . TRBJ2-1
TGCAGTGCTCCAAGGGGTACTGAAGCTTTCTTT CSAPRGTEAFF . TRBV20-1 . TRBJ1-1
TGCAGCGTTGAGAGTAGCACAGATACGCAGTATTTT CSVESSTDTQYF . TRBV29-1 . TRBJ2-3
TGTGCTAGTGGTTTCGGGACAGGGGAAAAAGATACGCAGTATTTT CASGFGTGEKDTQYF . TRBV12-5 TRBD1 TRBJ2-3
TGTGCCAGCAGCCTACACAGGGGAGCCATGAACACTGAAGCTTTCTTT CASSLHRGAMNTEAFF . TRBV4-2 TRBD1 TRBJ1-1
TGTGCCAGCAGCTCAAGCGCCGGGACTAGCTACGAGCAGTACTTC CASSSSAGTSYEQYF . TRBV11-3 TRBD2 TRBJ2-7
TGTGCTAGTGGTTTGTCTGCGGGCAATCAGCCCCAGCATTTT CASGLSAGNQPQHF once TRBV12-5 . TRBJ1-5
TGCAGTGCTAGAGTTTACAGACTCGACTACGAGCAGTACTTC CSARVYRLDYEQYF . TRBV20-1 . TRBJ2-7
TGTGCCAGCAGCTTACGGCGCCAGGGGAAAGAGACCCAGTACTTC CASSLRRQGKETQYF . TRBV7-9 . TRBJ2-5
TGTGCCAGCAGCCAACTGCTTTCCTACAATGAGCAGTTCTTC CASSQLLSYNEQFF . TRBV14 . TRBJ2-1
TGCAGCGTTGAAGGCTATAGAACAAGCACAGATACGCAGTATTTT CSVEGYRTSTDTQYF . TRBV29-1 . TRBJ2-3
TGCAGTGCTAGTAGCTACAATGAGCAGTTCTTC CSASSYNEQFF few TRBV20-1 . TRBJ2-1
TGCAGCGTTGAAGATCGCCCCCGGGGGTACGAGCAGTACTTC CSVEDRPRGYEQYF . TRBV29-1 . TRBJ2-7
TGTGCCAGCAGCGTAGAACCCCACACAGATACGCAGTATTTT CASSVEPHTDTQYF . TRBV9 . TRBJ2-3
TGCGCCAGCAGTCCTCGTTTCGCCCAAGAGACCCAGTACTTC CASSPRFAQETQYF . TRBV23-1 . TRBJ2-5
TGTGCCAGCAGCTCTACAGGGGTGGACACTGAAGCTTTCTTT CASSSTGVDTEAFF . TRBV7-8 TRBD1 TRBJ1-1
TGTGCCAGCAGCCCTCGTGGAGGGGATGGCTACACCTTC CASSPRGGDGYTF . TRBV7-9 . TRBJ1-2
TGCGCCAGCAGCCAGGTTCTAGTGGTAGATACGCAGTATTTT CASSQVLVVDTQYF . TRBV4-1 . TRBJ2-3
TGCAGCGTTGAGATGAGCGACCAAGAGACCCAGTACTTC CSVEMSDQETQYF . TRBV29-1 . TRBJ2-5
TGCAGCGTTGAAGGGGGACAGGTGAACACTGAAGCTTTCTTT CSVEGGQVNTEAFF . TRBV29-1 TRBD1 TRBJ1-1
TGCAGCGCTGCGGACAGGGTCTACGAGCAGTACTTC CSAADRVYEQYF . TRBV29-1 TRBD1 TRBJ2-7
TGTGCCAGCAGCCCGCCCCCAGACGGGACTGAAGCTTTCTTT CASSPPPDGTEAFF . TRBV7-2 . TRBJ1-1
TGTGCCAGCAGTTTACCACGTTTGGGGTTACAAGAGACCCAGTACTTC CASSLPRLGLQETQYF . TRBV28 . TRBJ2-5
TGCGCCAGCAGTCCCCGGGACGGAGTTCGACTTTCCTACGAGCAGTACTTC CASSPRDGVRLSYEQYF . TRBV23-1 . TRBJ2-7
TGTGCCAGCAGCTTTAGTTATTCCAGCCGAGAGACCCAGTACTTC CASSFSYSSRETQYF . TRBV7-2 . TRBJ2-5
TGTGCCAGCAGCCGGGGGCCGCCCGGCACAGATACGCAGTATTTT CASSRGPPGTDTQYF . TRBV9 . TRBJ2-3
TGTGCCAGCAGCCCAGGACAGTACACAGATACGCAGTATTTT CASSPGQYTDTQYF . TRBV7-9 . TRBJ2-3
TGTGCCAGCAGCTTAATTGGTGGACTAGTACTCAATGAGCAGTTCTTC CASSLIGGLVLNEQFF . TRBV7-9 TRBD2 TRBJ2-1
TGCGCCAGCAGCGCCTCAGGGGAGAGGATTGAGGAGCTGTTTTTT CASSASGERIEELFF . TRBV5-1 . TRBJ2-2
TGCAGTGCTAGACCCGGGACAGGCTACGAGCAGTACTTC CSARPGTGYEQYF . TRBV20-1 TRBD1 TRBJ2-7
TGTGCCAGCAGCGGGACAGTCCGGAACACTGAAGCTTTCTTT CASSGTVRNTEAFF . TRBV5-4 TRBD1 TRBJ1-1
TGTGCCAGCAGCTTGACTAGCGGGTTCCAAGAGACCCAGTACTTC CASSLTSGFQETQYF . TRBV11-3 TRBD2 TRBJ2-5
TGTGCCAGCAGCCAAGAACTGGGGCCACATCAGCCCCAGCATTTT CASSQELGPHQPQHF . TRBV3-1 . TRBJ1-5
TGCAGTGCTAGACCACAGACAGGGAAGGCTTTCTTT CSARPQTGKAFF . TRBV20-1 TRBD1 TRBJ1-1
TGTGCCAGCAGCCTCCAGTCGGGGGCGTATGGCTACACCTTC CASSLQSGAYGYTF . TRBV12-3/TRBV12-4 . TRBJ1-2
TGTGCCAGCAGCTTATTAGGGGACCCAGATACGCAGTATTTT CASSLLGDPDTQYF . TRBV11-3 . TRBJ2-3
TGTGCCAGCAGTTGGGACAGAGACTACAATCAGCCCCAGCATTTT CASSWDRDYNQPQHF once TRBV2 TRBD1 TRBJ1-5
TGTGCCAGCAGCGGGACCAATTGGAGCGGGAGGAGATACATTCAGTACTTC CASSGTNWSGRRYIQYF . TRBV7-8 TRBD2 TRBJ2-4